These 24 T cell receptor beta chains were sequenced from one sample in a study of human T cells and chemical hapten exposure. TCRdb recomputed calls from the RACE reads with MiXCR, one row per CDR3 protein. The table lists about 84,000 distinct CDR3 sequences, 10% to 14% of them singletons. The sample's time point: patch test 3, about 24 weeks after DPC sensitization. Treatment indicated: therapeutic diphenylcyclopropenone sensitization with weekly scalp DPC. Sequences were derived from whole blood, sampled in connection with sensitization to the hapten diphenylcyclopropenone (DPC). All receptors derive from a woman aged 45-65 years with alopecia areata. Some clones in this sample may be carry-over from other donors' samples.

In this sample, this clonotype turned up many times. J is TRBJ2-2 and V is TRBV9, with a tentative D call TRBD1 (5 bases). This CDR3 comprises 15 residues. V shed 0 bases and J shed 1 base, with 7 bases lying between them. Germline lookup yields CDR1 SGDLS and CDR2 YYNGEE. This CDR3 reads CASSVDTGNTGELFF. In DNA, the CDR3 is TGTGCCAGCAGCGTAGACACAGGGAACACCGGGGAGCTGTTTTTT. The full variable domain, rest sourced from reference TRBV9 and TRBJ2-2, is DSGVTQTPKHLITATGQRVTLRCSPRSGDLSVYWYQQSLDQGLQFLIQYYNGEERAKGNILERFSAQQFPDLHSELNLSSLELGDSALYFCASSVDTGNTGELFFGEGSRLTVL.

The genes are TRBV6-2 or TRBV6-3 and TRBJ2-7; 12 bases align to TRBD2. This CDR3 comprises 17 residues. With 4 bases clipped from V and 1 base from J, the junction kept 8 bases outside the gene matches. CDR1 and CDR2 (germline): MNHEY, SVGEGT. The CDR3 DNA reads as TGTGCCAGCAGTTCCGGTGGGACTAGCGGGCTGTCCTACGAGCAGTACTTC. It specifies CASSSGGTSGLSYEQYF.

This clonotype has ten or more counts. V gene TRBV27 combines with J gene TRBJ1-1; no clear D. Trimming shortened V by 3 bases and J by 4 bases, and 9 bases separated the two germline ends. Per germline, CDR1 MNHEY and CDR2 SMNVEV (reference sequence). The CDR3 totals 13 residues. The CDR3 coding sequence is TGTGCCAGCAGTTTCTTCAGGTCCACTGAAGCTTTCTTT. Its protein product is CASSFFRSTEAFF.

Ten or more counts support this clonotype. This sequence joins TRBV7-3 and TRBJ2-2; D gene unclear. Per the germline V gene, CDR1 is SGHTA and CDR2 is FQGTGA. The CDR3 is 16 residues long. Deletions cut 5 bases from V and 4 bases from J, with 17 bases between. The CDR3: CASSLPIPGRTGELFF. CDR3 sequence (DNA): TGTGCCAGCAGCCTACCCATTCCCGGACGCACCGGGGAGCTGTTTTTT. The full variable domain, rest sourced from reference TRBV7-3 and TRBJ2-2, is GAGVSQTPSNKVTEKGKYVELRCDPISGHTALYWYRQSLGQGPEFLIYFQGTGAADDSGLPNDRFFAVRPEGSVSTLKIQRTERGDSAVYLCASSLPIPGRTGELFFGEGSRLTVL.

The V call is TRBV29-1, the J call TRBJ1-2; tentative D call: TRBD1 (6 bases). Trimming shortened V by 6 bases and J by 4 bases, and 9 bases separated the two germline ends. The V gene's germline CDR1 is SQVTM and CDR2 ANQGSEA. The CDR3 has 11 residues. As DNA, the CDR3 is TGCAGCGTCGGACAGACCTATGGCTACACCTTC. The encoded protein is CSVGQTYGYTF.

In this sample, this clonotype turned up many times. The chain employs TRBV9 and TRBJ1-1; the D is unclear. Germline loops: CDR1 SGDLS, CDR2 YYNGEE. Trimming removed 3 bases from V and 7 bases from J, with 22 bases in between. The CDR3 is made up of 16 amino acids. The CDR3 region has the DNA TGTGCCAGCAGCGCCTCCCGGAAGGCGCGGGGAAATGAAGCTTTCTTT. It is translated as CASSASRKARGNEAFF.

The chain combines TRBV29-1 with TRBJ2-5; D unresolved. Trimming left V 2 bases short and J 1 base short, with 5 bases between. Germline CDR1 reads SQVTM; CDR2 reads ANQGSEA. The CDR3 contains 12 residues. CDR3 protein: CSVELSQETQYF. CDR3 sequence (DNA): TGCAGCGTTGAACTCAGCCAAGAGACCCAGTACTTC.

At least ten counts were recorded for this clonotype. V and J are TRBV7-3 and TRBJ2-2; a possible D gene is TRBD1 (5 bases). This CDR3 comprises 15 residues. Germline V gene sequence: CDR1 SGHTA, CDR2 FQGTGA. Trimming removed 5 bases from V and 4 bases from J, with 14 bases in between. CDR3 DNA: TGTGCCAGCAGCCCCAGCAGGGATAGCACCGGGGAGCTGTTTTTT. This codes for CASSPSRDSTGELFF.

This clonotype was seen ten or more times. The CDR3 DNA reads TGTGCCAGCAGCTTAGCACAGGGGGAGACAGATACGCAGTATTTT. Its protein product is CASSLAQGETDTQYF. The genes are TRBV7-9 and TRBJ2-3, with TRBD1 matching over 8 bases. This CDR3 spans 15 amino acids. V was clipped by 0 bases and J by 3 bases; unmatched bases: 2. CDR1 and CDR2 (germline): SEHNR, FQNEAQ (reference sequence).

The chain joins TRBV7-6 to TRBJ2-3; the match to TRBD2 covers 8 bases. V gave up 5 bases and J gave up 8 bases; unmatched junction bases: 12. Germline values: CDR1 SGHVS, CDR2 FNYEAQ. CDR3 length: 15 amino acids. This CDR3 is CASSPIELAGATQYF. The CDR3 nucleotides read TGTGCCAGCAGCCCAATAGAGCTAGCGGGCGCTACGCAGTATTTT.

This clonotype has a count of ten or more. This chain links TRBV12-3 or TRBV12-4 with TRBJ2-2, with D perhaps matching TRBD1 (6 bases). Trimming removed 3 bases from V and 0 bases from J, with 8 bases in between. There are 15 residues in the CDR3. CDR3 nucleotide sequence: TGTGCCAGCAGTTTCGGGACACCGAACACCGGGGAGCTGTTTTTT. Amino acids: CASSFGTPNTGELFF.

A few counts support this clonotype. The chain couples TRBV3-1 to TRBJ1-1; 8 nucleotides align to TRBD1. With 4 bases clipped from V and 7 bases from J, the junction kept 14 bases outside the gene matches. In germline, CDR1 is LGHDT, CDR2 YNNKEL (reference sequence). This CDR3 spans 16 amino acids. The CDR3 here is CASSLLGQGAVGEAFF. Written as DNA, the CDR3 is TGTGCCAGCAGCCTCCTGGGGCAGGGGGCAGTGGGTGAAGCTTTCTTT. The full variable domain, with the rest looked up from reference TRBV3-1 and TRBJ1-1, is DTAVSQTPKYLVTQMGNDKSIKCEQNLGHDTMYWYKQDSKKFLKIMFSYNNKELIINETVPNRFSPKSPDKAHLNLHINSLELGDSAVYFCASSLLGQGAVGEAFFGQGTRLTVV.

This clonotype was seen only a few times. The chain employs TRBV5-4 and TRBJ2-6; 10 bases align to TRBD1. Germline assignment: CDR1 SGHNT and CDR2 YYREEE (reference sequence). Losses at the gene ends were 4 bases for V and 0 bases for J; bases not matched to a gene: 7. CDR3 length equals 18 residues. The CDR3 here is CASSAGQGPNSGANVLTF. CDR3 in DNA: TGTGCCAGCAGCGCGGGACAGGGGCCTAACTCTGGGGCCAACGTCCTGACTTTC.

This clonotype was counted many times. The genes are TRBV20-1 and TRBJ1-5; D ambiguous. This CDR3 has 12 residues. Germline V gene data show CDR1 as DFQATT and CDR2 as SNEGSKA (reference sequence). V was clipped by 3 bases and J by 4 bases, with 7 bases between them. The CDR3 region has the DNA TGCAGTGCTAGTGACCCAAATCAGCCCCAGCATTTT. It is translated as CSASDPNQPQHF.

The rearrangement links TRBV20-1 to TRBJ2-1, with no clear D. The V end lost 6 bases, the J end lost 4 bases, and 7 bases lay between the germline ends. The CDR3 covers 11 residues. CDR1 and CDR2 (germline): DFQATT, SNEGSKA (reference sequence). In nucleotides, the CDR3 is TGCAGTGCCGCCCAATACAATGAGCAGTTCTTC. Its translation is CSAAQYNEQFF.

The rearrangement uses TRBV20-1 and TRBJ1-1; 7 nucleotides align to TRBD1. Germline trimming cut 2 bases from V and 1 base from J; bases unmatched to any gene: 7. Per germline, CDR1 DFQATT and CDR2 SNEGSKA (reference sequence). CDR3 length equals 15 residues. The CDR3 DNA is TGCAGTGCTAGACCGAACAGGGGTGAGAACACTGAAGCTTTCTTT. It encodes CSARPNRGENTEAFF.

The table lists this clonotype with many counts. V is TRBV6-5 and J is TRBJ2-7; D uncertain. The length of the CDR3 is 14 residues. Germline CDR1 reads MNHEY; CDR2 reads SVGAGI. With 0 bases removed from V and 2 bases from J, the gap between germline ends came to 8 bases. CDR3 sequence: CASSYSNGPYEQYF. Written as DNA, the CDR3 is TGTGCCAGCAGTTACTCGAACGGGCCCTACGAGCAGTACTTC.

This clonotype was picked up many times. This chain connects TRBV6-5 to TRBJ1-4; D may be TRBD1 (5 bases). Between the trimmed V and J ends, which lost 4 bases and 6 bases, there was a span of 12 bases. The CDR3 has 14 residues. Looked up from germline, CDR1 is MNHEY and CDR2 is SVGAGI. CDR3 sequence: CASSSWGSDEKLFF. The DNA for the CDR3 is TGTGCCAGCAGTTCGTGGGGGTCTGATGAAAAACTGTTTTTT.

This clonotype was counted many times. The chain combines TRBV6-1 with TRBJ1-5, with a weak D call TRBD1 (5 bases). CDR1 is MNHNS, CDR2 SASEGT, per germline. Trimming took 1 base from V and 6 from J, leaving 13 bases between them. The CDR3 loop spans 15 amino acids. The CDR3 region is CASSEGSGGGQPQHF. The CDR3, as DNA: TGTGCCAGCAGTGAAGGGAGTGGGGGGGGTCAGCCCCAGCATTTT.

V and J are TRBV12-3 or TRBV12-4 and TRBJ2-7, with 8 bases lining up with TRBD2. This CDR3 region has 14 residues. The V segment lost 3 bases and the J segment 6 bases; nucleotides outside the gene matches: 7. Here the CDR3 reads CASSFGTSFREQYF. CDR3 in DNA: TGTGCCAGCAGTTTCGGGACTAGTTTTCGCGAGCAGTACTTC.

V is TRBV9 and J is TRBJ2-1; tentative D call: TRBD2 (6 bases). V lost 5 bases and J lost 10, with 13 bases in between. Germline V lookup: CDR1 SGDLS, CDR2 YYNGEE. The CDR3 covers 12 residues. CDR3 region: CASSSSGREQFF. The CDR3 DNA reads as TGTGCCAGCAGTAGTAGCGGTCGAGAGCAGTTCTTC.

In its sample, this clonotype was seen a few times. The CDR3: CASSQDLGGLSRQGNSPLHF. The CDR3 DNA reads TGTGCCAGCAGCCAAGATCTGGGGGGGTTGTCCAGACAGGGAAATTCACCCCTCCACTTT. The rearrangement links TRBV4-2 to TRBJ1-6; 7 nucleotides line up with TRBD1. The germline CDR1 and CDR2 sequences are LGHNA and YNFKEQ. CDR3 length: 20 amino acids. The V and J ends lost 0 bases and 7 bases, in that order; junction bases with no gene match: 18.

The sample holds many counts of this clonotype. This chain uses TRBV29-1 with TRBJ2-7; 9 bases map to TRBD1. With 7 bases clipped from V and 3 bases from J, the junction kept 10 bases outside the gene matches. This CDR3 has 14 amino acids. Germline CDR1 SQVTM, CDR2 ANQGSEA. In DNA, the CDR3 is TGCAGCGGTCAACCGGGACAGGGTTTCTACGAGCAGTACTTC. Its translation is CSGQPGQGFYEQYF.

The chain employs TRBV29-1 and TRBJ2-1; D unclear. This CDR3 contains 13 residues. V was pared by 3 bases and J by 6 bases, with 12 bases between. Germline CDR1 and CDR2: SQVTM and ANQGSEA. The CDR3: CSVEFADFNEQFF. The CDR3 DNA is TGCAGCGTTGAGTTCGCTGACTTCAATGAGCAGTTCTTC.